These T cell receptor beta chains were read from a single sample in a study of cytomegalovirus exposure and HLA in healthy donors. Using immunoSEQ multiplex PCR, the repertoire was profiled, and TCRdb retains in-frame clones only, with some absent. Here the sample spans some 150,000 clones, 80% being singletons. Source material: PBMCs. These receptors were taken from a man under 40 in good health and CMV-seronegative. The CDR3 runs from the conserved cysteine through the conserved F or W. The order of the fields is V gene, J gene, D gene, clone size, CDR3 protein, CDR3 DNA. A D gene is named only where the DNA matches it firmly. Size values are once, few and many counts, or a class for expanded clones, and some rows have none.

>TRBV6-1|TRBJ2-7|TRBD1|-
CASSGWGTGVGEQYF
TGTGCCAGCAGTGGGTGGGGGACAGGGGTTGGCGAGCAGTACTTC
>TRBV6-1|TRBJ2-3|TRBD2|-
CASIPGGGSDTQYF
TGTGCCAGCATTCCGGGGGGGGGATCAGATACGCAGTATTTT
>TRBV5-6|TRBJ2-1|TRBD1|-
CASSRFSDRGSPANEQFF
TGTGCCAGCAGCCGATTTTCGGACAGGGGGAGTCCAGCCAATGAGCAGTTCTTC
>TRBV6-1|TRBJ1-1|TRBD1|few
CASSVTGGPEAFF
TGTGCCAGCAGTGTTACAGGGGGCCCTGAAGCTTTCTTT
>TRBV12-5|TRBJ2-5|TRBD2|-
CASGFGKGSGGLQETQYF
TGTGCTAGTGGTTTCGGTAAAGGGAGCGGGGGCCTTCAAGAGACCCAGTACTTC
>TRBV6-5|TRBJ1-6|TRBD1|few
CASSYSGRGHRSPLHF
TGTGCCAGCAGTTACTCCGGCAGGGGGCATCGGTCACCCCTCCACTTT
>TRBV6-6|TRBJ2-5|TRBD2|once
CASSSGLAGVETQYF
TGTGCCAGCAGCTCTGGACTAGCGGGAGTTGAGACCCAGTACTTC
>TRBV6-1|TRBJ2-3|-|-
CASSVFSGGTDTQYF
TGTGCCAGCAGTGTTTTTTCCGGGGGCACAGATACGCAGTATTTT
>TRBV10-2|TRBJ2-1|-|-
CASRGSQRVSEQFF
TGCGCCAGCAGGGGGAGCCAACGGGTATCGGAGCAGTTCTTC
>TRBV6-5|TRBJ1-2|-|-
CASSYLSANYGYTF
TGTGCCAGCAGTTACCTCTCTGCTAACTATGGCTACACCTTC
>TRBV28|TRBJ2-7|TRBD2|-
CASSTGGGTGYEQYF
TGTGCCAGCAGTACCGGGGGGGGGACTGGCTACGAGCAGTACTTC
>TRBV7-9|TRBJ2-1|TRBD1|few
CSSSTPPGQGADNEQFF
TGTTCCAGCAGCACCCCTCCGGGACAGGGGGCAGACAATGAGCAGTTCTTC
>TRBV19|TRBJ1-1|TRBD1|-
CASSISTGENTEAFF
TGTGCCAGTAGTATATCAACAGGGGAGAACACTGAAGCTTTCTTT
>TRBV28|TRBJ1-4|-|-
CASRLRDEKLFF
TGTGCCAGCAGACTTCGGGATGAAAAACTGTTTTTT
>TRBV15|TRBJ2-3|-|once
CATATGPRGDTQYF
TGTGCCACCGCAACCGGGCCCCGGGGTGATACGCAGTATTTT
>TRBV2|TRBJ2-7|TRBD2|-
CASRSGTSSEQYF
TGTGCCAGCAGATCCGGGACTAGCTCCGAGCAGTACTTC
>TRBV18|TRBJ2-5|TRBD1|once
CASSPFAGGSGEETQYF
TGTGCCAGCTCACCGTTCGCAGGGGGCTCGGGGGAAGAGACCCAGTACTTC
>TRBV5-6|TRBJ2-2|TRBD1|-
CASSLLGQGENTGELFF
TGTGCCAGCAGCTTGTTGGGACAGGGGGAAAACACCGGGGAGCTGTTTTTT
>TRBV7-6|TRBJ2-2|TRBD2|-
CASSSGLAAGELFF
TGTGCCAGCAGCTCGGGACTAGCTGCCGGGGAGCTGTTTTTT
>TRBV9|TRBJ2-5|-|few
CASSVDMGAETQYF
TGTGCCAGCAGCGTAGACATGGGAGCGGAGACCCAGTACTTC
>TRBV7-6|TRBJ1-1|-|-
CASSLESGLNTEAFF
TGTGCCAGCAGCTTAGAATCAGGGTTGAACACTGAAGCTTTCTTT
>TRBV7-8|TRBJ2-5|-|few
CASSLGGFQETQYF
TGTGCCAGCAGCTTAGGCGGGTTCCAAGAGACCCAGTACTTC
>TRBV28|TRBJ2-3|TRBD2|-
CASSFSLAGTDTQYF
TGTGCCAGCAGTTTTAGTCTAGCGGGCACAGATACGCAGTATTTT
>TRBV6-5|TRBJ2-7|-|few
CATYLLEEQYF
TGTGCCACCTATCTCCTCGAGGAGCAGTACTTC
>TRBV28|TRBJ2-3|TRBD1|-
CASSLNALTGRADTQYF
TGTGCCAGCAGTTTAAACGCCCTGACAGGGCGGGCAGATACGCAGTATTTT
>TRBV5-1|TRBJ2-3|-|-
CASSPLMGEDTQYF
TGCGCCAGCAGCCCACTAATGGGAGAAGATACGCAGTATTTT
>TRBV6-1|TRBJ2-7|TRBD2|-
CASSEPSGNYEQYF
TGTGCCAGCAGTGAGCCTAGCGGGAATTACGAGCAGTACTTC
>TRBV6-5|TRBJ1-5|TRBD1|-
CASRGQGNNQPQHF
TGTGCCAGCAGAGGACAGGGGAACAATCAGCCCCAGCATTTT
>TRBV19|TRBJ2-1|-|-
CASSMRGQGGGEQFF
TGTGCCAGTAGTATGAGGGGTCAGGGGGGAGGTGAGCAGTTCTTC
>TRBV27|TRBJ1-2|TRBD1|-
CASSSTGAHGYTF
TGTGCCAGCAGTTCGACAGGGGCTCATGGCTACACCTTC